These T cell receptor beta chains were read from a single sample in a study of glioma-infiltrating T cells after dendritic cell vaccination. TCRdb's copy holds only in-frame clones and misses some; the assay was immunoSEQ multiplex PCR. The sample has around 60,000 clones, 86% seen once. The sequencing here drew on blood, taken after dendritic cell vaccination. Receptors were obtained from a human donor with glioblastoma. The CDR3 runs from the conserved cysteine through the conserved F or W. Each record gives: J gene, D gene, clone size, V gene, CDR3 protein, CDR3 DNA. A D gene is named only where the DNA matches it firmly. Clone size is given for some rows only: seen once, a few or many times, or a class if the clone is expanded.

TRBJ1-2	NA	NA	TRBV5-4	CASSLRTTEIYGYTF	TGTGCCAGCAGCCTTAGAACGACAGAAATCTATGGCTACACCTTC
TRBJ2-7	TRBD2	NA	TRBV5-3	CARSTKRGGEQYF	TGTGCCAGAAGCACCAAGCGGGGTGGGGAGCAGTACTTC
TRBJ1-4	NA	NA	TRBV27	CASSLVRGNEKLFF	TGTGCCAGCAGTTTAGTCAGGGGTAATGAAAAACTGTTTTTT
TRBJ1-1	TRBD1	few	TRBV5-1	CASSRGTGGIVAFF	TGCGCCAGCAGCAGAGGGACAGGGGGAATAGTAGCTTTCTTT
TRBJ2-1	NA	NA	TRBV7-9	CASSLAGVGGFF	TGTGCCAGCAGCTTAGCGGGTGTCGGGGGGTTCTTC
TRBJ2-3	TRBD2	NA	TRBV7-9	CASSLARLAGGLDTQYF	TGTGCCAGCAGCTTAGCGCGGCTAGCGGGAGGTTTAGATACGCAGTATTTT
TRBJ1-2	TRBD1	NA	TRBV6-1	CASSAGTANYGYTF	TGTGCCAGCAGTGCCGGGACAGCTAACTATGGCTACACCTTC
TRBJ2-3	TRBD2	NA	TRBV4-1	CASSQWLAGRGTQYF	TGCGCCAGCAGCCAATGGCTAGCGGGGAGAGGTACGCAGTATTTT
TRBJ2-2	NA	NA	TRBV5-6	CASSGRQVPGELFF	TGTGCCAGCAGCGGGAGACAGGTACCCGGGGAGCTGTTTTTT
TRBJ1-2	TRBD1	NA	TRBV27	CASSLWGTGSYGYTF	TGTGCCAGCAGTTTATGGGGGACAGGGAGCTATGGCTACACCTTC
TRBJ2-7	TRBD2	few	TRBV15	CATSSGRPPYEQYF	TGTGCCACCAGTAGCGGGAGGCCCCCCTACGAGCAGTACTTC
TRBJ1-2	NA	NA	TRBV5-1	CASSSGGNYGYTF	TGCGCCAGCAGCTCGGGAGGTAACTATGGCTACACCTTC
TRBJ2-1	TRBD2	NA	TRBV4-1	CASSRGTSGYNEQFF	TGCGCCAGCAGCCGAGGGACTAGCGGCTACAATGAGCAGTTCTTC
TRBJ2-1	TRBD1	NA	TRBV5-4	CASSPGQAKGPYNEQFF	TGTGCCAGCAGCCCGGGACAGGCGAAGGGCCCGTACAATGAGCAGTTCTTC
TRBJ1-5	TRBD1	few	TRBV18	CASSSALGQGAGGNQPQHF	TGTGCCAGCTCCTCTGCTCTAGGACAGGGGGCAGGTGGCAATCAGCCCCAGCATTTT
TRBJ1-1	TRBD1	NA	TRBV7-2	CASSSGRGRGAFF	TGTGCCAGCAGCTCGGGCAGGGGGCGGGGAGCTTTCTTT
TRBJ2-1	TRBD2	NA	TRBV10-3	CAISVAQGLAGEGKKSSSYNEQFF	TGTGCCATCAGTGTAGCCCAGGGACTAGCGGGAGAGGGGAAAAAGTCGAGCTCCTACAATGAGCAGTTCTTC